The 12 T cell receptor beta chains given below trace back to one sample, sequenced in a study of CD8+ T cells in alopecia areata. RNA, once extracted, was reverse transcribed into cDNA for use as the sequencing template. TCRdb's copy holds only in-frame clones and misses some; the assay was immunoSEQ multiplex PCR. This table has over 100,000 clones, more than 40% appearing once. Sequenced material: CD8+ T cells sorted from blood, taken at week 0. These receptors all stem from a human donor with alopecia areata.

The chain employs TRBV9 and TRBJ2-3; 8 bases are a match to TRBD1. The CDR3 is 14 amino acids. The V and J ends lost 3 bases and 3 bases, in that order; junction bases with no gene match: 3. Germline CDR1 reads SGDLS; CDR2 reads YYNGEE. The CDR3 region is CASSANRGTDTQYF. The CDR3 nucleotides are TGTGCCAGCAGCGCCAACAGGGGGACAGATACGCAGTATTTT.

The chain is built from TRBV9 and TRBJ2-2, with TRBD1 matching 7 bases. The CDR3 is 15 amino acids. V lost 4 bases and J lost 1; bases outside the gene matches: 4. Germline loops: CDR1 SGDLS, CDR2 YYNGEE. CDR3 sequence reads: CASSFHRGNTGELFF. The DNA for the CDR3 is TGTGCCAGCAGCTTCCACAGGGGGAACACCGGGGAGCTGTTTTTT. The entire variable domain, with the rest obtained from reference TRBV9 and TRBJ2-2, is as follows: DSGVTQTPKHLITATGQRVTLRCSPRSGDLSVYWYQQSLDQGLQFLIQYYNGEERAKGNILERFSAQQFPDLHSELNLSSLELGDSALYFCASSFHRGNTGELFFGEGSRLTVL.

J is TRBJ2-2 and V is TRBV29-1, with D perhaps matching TRBD1 or TRBD2 (5 bases each). This CDR3 is 14 amino acids long. V lost 4 bases, J lost 3 bases, and 12 bases lay in between. Germline-derived CDR1 and CDR2 are SQVTM and ANQGSEA. The chain's CDR3 is CSVAGTQDTGELFF. CDR3 DNA sequence: TGCAGCGTTGCCGGGACCCAGGACACCGGGGAGCTGTTTTTT.

This clone was seen only a few times. The CDR3 sequence: CASRTSGQGFTEAFF. The CDR3 DNA reads TGTGCCAGCCGGACTTCGGGACAGGGATTTACTGAAGCTTTCTTT. This chain joins TRBV25-1 and TRBJ1-1; 9 nucleotides line up with TRBD1. The V segment lost 8 bases and the J segment 5 bases; nucleotides outside the gene matches: 12. The V gene's germline CDR1 is MGHDK and CDR2 SYGVNS. This CDR3 spans 15 amino acids.

The chain joins TRBV19 to TRBJ2-4, with D perhaps TRBD2 (6 bases). Trimming pared 9 bases from V and 0 bases from J, leaving 9 bases between. Looked up from germline, CDR1 is LNHDA and CDR2 is SQIVND (reference sequence). CDR3 length: 13 residues. CDR3 coding DNA: TGTGCCAGCGCGGGGTTAGCCAAAAACATTCAGTACTTC. This gives the protein CASAGLAKNIQYF.

The DNA of the CDR3 is TGTGCCAGCCTCTATGAAGGGGGGAACATTCAGTACTTC. Translating gives CASLYEGGNIQYF. This chain connects TRBV6-5 to TRBJ2-4, with D possibly called TRBD1 or TRBD2 (6 bases each). There are 13 residues in the CDR3. Trimming took off 8 bases at V and 7 bases at J, with 15 bases between the two ends. CDR1 is MNHEY and CDR2 is SVGAGI in the germline V gene.

J is TRBJ2-3 and V is TRBV6-5; tentatively, D is TRBD1 (5 bases). Trimming shortened V by 2 bases and J by 0 bases, and 9 bases separated the two germline ends. Per the germline V gene, CDR1 is MNHEY and CDR2 is SVGAGI. CDR3 length: 15 amino acids. CDR3 protein: CASSYVGPSTDTQYF. The CDR3 region has the DNA TGTGCCAGCAGTTACGTGGGGCCTAGCACAGATACGCAGTATTTT.

This clone was seen more than once but under ten times. The rearrangement links TRBV25-1 to TRBJ1-6; unclear D gene. There are 17 residues in the CDR3. Per germline, CDR1 MGHDK and CDR2 SYGVNS. The V end was cut by 3 bases, the J end by 10 bases, with 22 bases between. As DNA, the CDR3 is TGTGCCAGCAGTGACCCTAAGTCGGGCAGGTCCCGCTCACCCCTCCACTTT. Its translation: CASSDPKSGRSRSPLHF.

The chain combines TRBV14 with TRBJ1-2; D call uncertain. Germline V lookup: CDR1 SGHDN, CDR2 FVKESK. The V end was cut by 0 bases, the J end by 4 bases, with 15 bases between. The CDR3 runs 16 residues. The CDR3: CASSQESPITIYGYTF. CDR3 DNA sequence: TGTGCCAGCAGCCAAGAATCACCAATTACAATCTATGGCTACACCTTC. The full variable domain, rest sourced from reference TRBV14 and TRBJ1-2, is EAGVTQFPSHSVIEKGQTVTLRCDPISGHDNLYWYRRVMGKEIKFLLHFVKESKQDESGMPNNRFLAERTGGTYSTLKVQPAELEDSGVYFCASSQESPITIYGYTFGSGTRLTVV.

The gene calls are TRBV27 and TRBJ1-2, with D hard to call. The CDR3 is 13 residues long. V shed 2 bases and J shed 7 bases, with 11 bases lying between them. Germline values: CDR1 MNHEY, CDR2 SMNVEV (reference sequence). In DNA, the CDR3 is TGTGCCAGCAGTTTAGAGGGTAGAAGTGGCTACACCTTC. It yields the protein CASSLEGRSGYTF.

V usage is TRBV30 and J usage is TRBJ1-1; 8 nucleotides line up with TRBD1. The CDR3 totals 13 residues. Germline CDR1 is GTSNPN and CDR2 is SVGIG (reference sequence). V was pared by 3 bases and J by 5 bases, with 5 bases of the junction left unmatched. CDR3 DNA sequence: TGTGCCTGGAGCCGGACAGGGATAACTGAAGCTTTCTTT. Translated, it gives CAWSRTGITEAFF.

This rearrangement joins TRBV4-3 to TRBJ2-2; no clear D gene. Per germline, CDR1 LGHNA and CDR2 YSLEER. CDR3 size: 15 residues. V lost 2 bases, J lost 8 bases, and 15 bases lay in between. DNA of the CDR3: TGCGCCAGCAGCCAATTGCTTATGGTTGGGGGGGAGCTGTTTTTT. Translation: CASSQLLMVGGELFF.